This TCR beta chain was documented in a study of blood T cell repertoires in COVID-19. Background on the study: Acute and convalescent COVID-19 samples came from the United States, Italy and Spain.

The data were produced by immunoSEQ multiplex PCR, yet TCRdb's version contains in-frame clones alone and is incomplete. The data show 380,000 or so clones, roughly 86% seen once. The V end lost 0 bases, the J end lost 4 bases, and 6 bases lay between the germline ends. CDR3 length equals 13 residues. CDR1 and CDR2 from the germline V gene are MNHEY and SVGAGI. Ages ranged from about 18 to 90 years, with residence in about 24 US areas. Participants' reported clinical history set cohort assignment. The rearrangement uses TRBV6-5 and TRBJ1-1; no clear D gene. Material: PBMCs or T cells enriched from blood (not recorded which). The TCR originated in a man aged 30-40 years who had recovered from COVID-19. The CDR3 DNA is TGTGCCAGCAGTTACTCGGCTGCCACTGAAGCTTTCTTT. Translating it yields CASSYSAATEAFF.